These 23 T cell receptor beta chains were all obtained from the same sample, sequenced in a study of T-cell memory formation after mild COVID-19 (dated by TCRdb to the early 2020s). Library creation used 5' RACE. The sample was run on an Illumina NovaSeq 6000. Using fastp at Q25 and MiXCR, TCRdb reprocessed the public reads and kept productive beta chains. When rows share a CDR3 protein, they turn into one entry using the most common DNA and genes. Counted in this sample were more than 110,000 distinct CDR3 sequences; about 23% of them appeared once. Approximately 25% of the sample rests with the top ten. Source material: PBMCs or a T cell subset sorted from them (not recorded which). The receptors originated from an adult woman who had mild COVID-19 (a few samples of this study predate the infection). The sample titles of this study are shuffled in the database, so cell type and time point are left out; the donor was told from shared clones.

This sequence joins TRBV12-3 or TRBV12-4 and TRBJ1-1, with no clear D. The CDR3 length is 12 residues. V lost 7 bases, J lost 7 bases, and 13 bases lay in between. CDR3: CASTSRGDEAFF. The CDR3 DNA is TGTGCCAGCACCTCTCGAGGTGATGAAGCTTTCTTT.

The CDR3 DNA is TGTGCCACTACACAGGGGGCGCATGGCTACACCTTC. Translated: CATTQGAHGYTF. The chain joins TRBV6-1 to TRBJ1-2; 9 nucleotides align to TRBD1. The CDR3 sequence is 12 residues long. The germline V gene encodes CDR1 MNHNS and CDR2 SASEGT. Unmatched junction bases numbered 6, after V lost 10 bases and J lost 6 bases.

This clonotype was recorded a few times. The chain combines TRBV5-1 with TRBJ1-1; tentative D call: TRBD1 (6 bases). The CDR3 extends over 14 amino acids. The germline V and J ends were trimmed by 1 base and 3 bases, with 10 bases remaining between them. CDR1 and CDR2 from the germline V gene are SGHRS and YFSETQ. The DNA for the CDR3 is TGCGCCAGCAGCTTGTCCGGGGGGCACACTGAAGCTTTCTTT. Protein sequence: CASSLSGGHTEAFF.

This chain uses TRBV19 with TRBJ2-7, with 8 positions matching TRBD2. Losses at the gene ends were 3 bases for V and 2 bases for J; bases not matched to a gene: 6. Germline V lookup: CDR1 LNHDA, CDR2 SQIVND (reference sequence). This CDR3 has 15 amino acids. CDR3 region: CASSMASGRAYEQYF. DNA for the CDR3: TGTGCCAGTAGTATGGCCAGCGGGAGAGCCTACGAGCAGTACTTC.

The chain links TRBV7-8 to TRBJ2-3; 9 bases are shared with TRBD1. Germline CDR1 and CDR2: SGHVS and FQNEAQ. CDR3 length: 14 residues. Germline trimming cut 2 bases from V and 8 bases from J; bases unmatched to any gene: 5. The CDR3 DNA follows: TGTGCCAGCAGCTTACCACAGGGGGCCAGTACGCAGTATTTT. It is translated as CASSLPQGASTQYF.

The CDR3 nucleotides read TGTGCCAGCAGCACTAGCGGGGGGCAAGAGACCCAGTACTTC. The encoded protein is CASSTSGGQETQYF. The chain is built from TRBV3-1 and TRBJ2-5; TRBD2 matches 12 bases. J lost 2 bases, V lost 5 bases, and 0 bases had no gene match. This CDR3 contains 14 residues. In germline, CDR1 is LGHDT, CDR2 YNNKEL (reference sequence).

This clonotype was detected many times. The gene calls are TRBV9 and TRBJ1-1; 10 bases line up with TRBD1. The J segment lost 4 bases and the V segment lost 4 bases, leaving 7 bases of the junction unmatched. This CDR3 is built from 15 residues. Looked up from germline, CDR1 is SGDLS and CDR2 is YYNGEE. CDR3: CASSTPDRGLTEAFF. In nucleotides, the CDR3 is TGTGCCAGCAGCACACCTGACAGGGGGCTCACTGAAGCTTTCTTT.

The chain links TRBV9 to TRBJ2-7; a weak D match, TRBD2 (6 bases). CDR3 size: 16 residues. V lost 3 bases and J lost 2, with 18 bases in between. The germline V gene has CDR1 SGDLS and CDR2 YYNGEE. Here the CDR3 reads CASSASLEGNPYEQYF. CDR3 nucleotide sequence: TGTGCCAGCAGCGCCAGCCTGGAGGGGAATCCCTACGAGCAGTACTTC.

The V call is TRBV28, the J call TRBJ2-3, with D perhaps assigned TRBD1 or TRBD2 (5 bases each). Trimming cost V 5 bases and J 4 bases, with 10 bases left between them. Germline V gives CDR1 MDHEN, CDR2 SYDVKM. The CDR3 runs to 13 residues. In nucleotides, the CDR3 is TGTGCCAGCAGTCCCCGGGGACCAGATACGCAGTATTTT. This codes for CASSPRGPDTQYF. Full variable domain (missing parts from reference TRBV28 and TRBJ2-3): DVKVTQSSRYLVKRTGEKVFLECVQDMDHENMFWYRQDPGLGLRLIYFSYDVKMKEKGDIPEGYSVSREKKERFSLILESASTNQTSMYLCASSPRGPDTQYFGPGTRLTVL.

This clonotype has a handful of counts. The rearrangement links TRBV4-3 to TRBJ2-7; 8 positions agree with TRBD2. This CDR3 has 15 amino acids. CDR1 LGHNA and CDR2 YSLEER come from the germline V gene. The V and J ends lost 4 bases and 6 bases, in that order; junction bases with no gene match: 11. The CDR3 bases are TGCGCCAGCAGCCCGCAACTAGCGGAGAGGGGCGAGCAGTACTTC. It encodes CASSPQLAERGEQYF.

CDR3 in DNA: TGCGCCAGCAGCCAGGATTGGGGGCTAGTTGATGGCTACACCTTC. It encodes CASSQDWGLVDGYTF. The chain links TRBV4-3 to TRBJ1-2; tentative D call: TRBD1 (6 bases). V dropped 3 bases and J dropped 6 bases, with 17 bases sitting between them. The germline gives CDR1 LGHNA, CDR2 YSLEER. This CDR3 spans 15 amino acids.

This sequence joins TRBV7-9 and TRBJ2-1, with a possible D match to TRBD2 (6 bases). V shed 5 bases and J shed 5 bases, with 19 bases lying between them. The CDR3 extends over 16 amino acids. Germline V gene sequence: CDR1 SEHNR, CDR2 FQNEAQ (reference sequence). The CDR3 bases are TGTGCCAGCAGCCCCAGCCCCGGGACTGGCGACAATGAGCAGTTCTTC. It codes for CASSPSPGTGDNEQFF.

This clonotype was picked up a small number of times. This chain connects TRBV2 to TRBJ2-1, with 11 bases lining up with TRBD2. The CDR3 runs 15 residues. V was clipped by 4 bases and J by 2 bases; unmatched bases: 1. Germline values: CDR1 SNHLY, CDR2 FYNNEI. The CDR3 here is CASSVAGGTYNEQFF. The DNA of the CDR3 is TGTGCCAGCAGTGTAGCGGGGGGGACCTACAATGAGCAGTTCTTC.

This sequence joins TRBV7-9 and TRBJ2-1, with TRBD2 matching 13 bases. Trimming cost V 3 bases and J 5 bases; bases outside gene matches: 7. CDR1 SEHNR and CDR2 FQNEAQ come from the germline V gene (reference sequence). This CDR3 has 17 residues. This chain's CDR3 is CASSFLPGLAGNNEQFF. CDR3 coding DNA: TGTGCCAGCAGCTTTCTGCCGGGACTAGCGGGAAACAATGAGCAGTTCTTC.

This clonotype turned up a few times. The chain employs TRBV15 and TRBJ2-2; D not certain. CDR3 length: 13 amino acids. V was pared by 5 bases and J by 7 bases, with 11 bases between. Germline CDR1 is LNHNV and CDR2 is YYDKDF (reference sequence). The CDR3 bases are TGTGCCACCAGCTATATGGACGTCGGGGAGCTGTTTTTT. Protein sequence: CATSYMDVGELFF. Drawing the rest from reference TRBV15 and TRBJ2-2, the complete variable domain is DAMVIQNPRYQVTQFGKPVTLSCSQTLNHNVMYWYQQKSSQAPKLLFHYYDKDFNNEADTPDNFQSRRPNTSFCFLDIRSPGLGDTAMYLCATSYMDVGELFFGEGSRLTVL.

This clonotype came up a few times. This sequence joins TRBV7-6 and TRBJ2-7; 9 nucleotides align to TRBD1. This CDR3 has 13 amino acids. Germline V lookup: CDR1 SGHVS, CDR2 FNYEAQ. V shed 5 bases and J 5 bases; nucleotides not matched to a gene: 4. CDR3 sequence (DNA): TGTGCCAGCAGCCCCGACAGGGGGGACGAGCAGTACTTC. It yields the protein CASSPDRGDEQYF.

V is TRBV6-5 and J is TRBJ2-6; D not certain. From germline, CDR1 is MNHEY and CDR2 SVGAGI. CDR3 length equals 15 residues. Trimming took off 11 bases at V and 0 bases at J, with 14 bases between the two ends. CDR3 nucleotides: TGTGCCTGCGCCGTCGGAGCCTCTGGGGCCAACGTCCTGACTTTC. Translating gives CACAVGASGANVLTF.

This chain links TRBV3-1 with TRBJ2-7; 12 nucleotides line up with TRBD2. Germline lookup yields CDR1 LGHDT and CDR2 YNNKEL (reference sequence). This CDR3 is built from 15 residues. V trimming: 4 bases; J trimming: 3 bases; junction bases outside the gene matches: 4. CDR3 region: CASSLGLAGYYEQYF. The CDR3, as DNA: TGTGCCAGCAGCCTCGGACTAGCGGGGTACTACGAGCAGTACTTC.

This clonotype turned up a few times. The chain employs TRBV7-9 and TRBJ2-1; 7 bases map to TRBD1. Per the germline V gene, CDR1 is SEHNR and CDR2 is FQNEAQ (reference sequence). With V trimmed by 5 bases and J by 5 bases, 12 bases remained unmatched. The CDR3 extends over 16 amino acids. The CDR3 loop is CASSLRPGQYNNEQFF. As DNA, the CDR3 is TGTGCCAGCAGCCTAAGACCGGGACAGTACAACAATGAGCAGTTCTTC.

This clonotype has more than one count but fewer than ten. The V and J genes are TRBV9 and TRBJ1-1; no reliable D call. Trimming stripped 3 bases from V and 1 base from J, with 7 bases between. The CDR3 totals 13 residues. Germline CDR1 is SGDLS and CDR2 is YYNGEE. The CDR3 nucleotides are TGTGCCAGCAGCGATAGTGCGAACACTGAAGCTTTCTTT. It is translated as CASSDSANTEAFF.

This clonotype was seen only a few times. The chain has TRBV7-9 and TRBJ2-1; D not certain. There are 18 residues in the CDR3. V lost 0 bases and J 7 bases, leaving 22 bases between the germline ends. Per the germline V gene, CDR1 is SEHNR and CDR2 is FQNEAQ (reference sequence). The CDR3 nucleotides read TGTGCCAGCAGCTTAGCGTTCGGTCAGGCAGGCTATTGGAATGAGCAGTTCTTC. It encodes CASSLAFGQAGYWNEQFF. Variable domain in full (rest from reference TRBV7-9 and TRBJ2-1): DTGVSQNPRHKITKRGQNVTFRCDPISEHNRLYWYRQTLGQGPEFLTYFQNEAQLEKSRLLSDRFSAERPKGSFSTLEIQRTEQGDSAMYLCASSLAFGQAGYWNEQFFGPGTRLTVL.

This clonotype was observed a few times. The rearrangement joins TRBV6-1 to TRBJ2-1; 7 nucleotides align to TRBD1. Germline CDR1 reads MNHNS; CDR2 reads SASEGT. This CDR3 has 16 amino acids. V was pared by 2 bases and J by 1 base, with 5 bases of the junction left unmatched. This CDR3 reads CASSEHWDSSYNEQFF. The DNA for the CDR3 is TGTGCCAGCAGTGAACATTGGGACAGTTCCTACAATGAGCAGTTCTTC.

In this sample, this clonotype turned up a few times. CDR3 DNA sequence: TGCAGCGTTGATACAGGGGGCTCGAAGAGAGAGCAGTTCTTC. Protein product: CSVDTGGSKREQFF. The V call is TRBV29-1, the J call TRBJ2-1, with 9 bases fitting TRBD1. The CDR3 runs 14 residues. Germline assignment: CDR1 SQVTM and CDR2 ANQGSEA. J lost 10 bases, V lost 3 bases, and 10 bases had no gene match.